Following are 32 T cell receptor beta chains from one sample sequenced in a study of blood T cell repertoires in COVID-19. Method: immunoSEQ multiplex PCR; TCRdb's copy keeps in-frame clones and lacks some. Among some 100,000 clones listed, roughly nine tenths were seen once. Material for sequencing was peripheral blood. All receptors derive from a man between 65 and 79 years old who had recovered from COVID-19.

This chain connects TRBV12-3 or TRBV12-4 to TRBJ1-3; 7 nucleotides match TRBD1. This CDR3 comprises 13 residues. V shed 5 bases, J shed 4 bases, and the junction held 2 bases outside the gene matches. The CDR3, as DNA: TGTGCCAGCAGTCCAGGGGGAGGAAACACCATATATTTT. Translation gives CASSPGGGNTIYF.

The rearrangement joins TRBV29-1 to TRBJ1-5; tentatively, D is TRBD1 (5 bases). The germline gives CDR1 SQVTM, CDR2 ANQGSEA. Trimming shortened V by 2 bases and J by 6 bases, and 14 bases separated the two germline ends. The CDR3 is made up of 14 amino acids. In DNA, the CDR3 is TGCAGCGTTGAAACGGGGGTCCGTGGTCAGCCCCAGCATTTT. This sequence encodes CSVETGVRGQPQHF.

The genes are TRBV5-1 and TRBJ1-1, with D uncertain. V gave up 2 bases and J gave up 0 bases, with 8 bases separating them. The CDR3 sequence is 14 residues long. Germline lookup yields CDR1 SGHRS and CDR2 YFSETQ. The CDR3 loop reads CASSFLGVNTEAFF. DNA of the CDR3: TGCGCCAGCAGCTTTTTAGGAGTGAACACTGAAGCTTTCTTT.

The CDR3 sequence: CASSRGLETEQFF. CDR3 coding DNA: TGTGCCAGCAGCCGCGGACTGGAAACTGAGCAGTTCTTC. The gene calls are TRBV6-5 and TRBJ2-1, with D maybe TRBD2 (5 bases). Germline values: CDR1 MNHEY, CDR2 SVGAGI. The CDR3 is made up of 13 amino acids. Trimming left V 6 bases short and J 9 bases short, with 15 bases between.

The chain is built from TRBV19 and TRBJ1-5; D is possibly TRBD1 (6 bases). The CDR3 is 12 amino acids. Germline V gives CDR1 LNHDA, CDR2 SQIVND (reference sequence). CDR3 protein: CVGGANKQPQHF. The CDR3 DNA sequence: TGTGTCGGGGGGGCTAACAAACAGCCCCAGCATTTT.

This clone showed up just a few times. The CDR3 here is CASSESGGSTEAFF. DNA of the CDR3: TGTGCCAGCAGTGAGTCCGGTGGGAGCACTGAAGCTTTCTTT. The chain couples TRBV28 to TRBJ1-1, with D unclear. The CDR3 is made up of 14 amino acids. Trimming left V 5 bases short and J 4 bases short, with 14 bases between. The germline V gene has CDR1 MDHEN and CDR2 SYDVKM.

The rearrangement joins TRBV7-3 to TRBJ2-1; TRBD2 aligns across 7 bases. CDR3 length equals 17 residues. V was pared by 4 bases and J by 7 bases, with 16 bases of the junction left unmatched. Per germline, CDR1 SGHTA and CDR2 FQGTGA. In DNA form, the CDR3 reads TGTGCCAGCAGCTACGCGGGGCCAGCGGGGATCTGGAATGAGCAGTTCTTC. It is translated as CASSYAGPAGIWNEQFF.

The V gene is TRBV5-6, the J gene TRBJ2-3, with a weak D call TRBD2 (6 bases). V was pared by 1 base and J by 4 bases, with 10 bases between. From germline, CDR1 is SGHDT and CDR2 YYEEEE. The CDR3 totals 14 residues. The CDR3 loop is CASSLWEVADTQYF. CDR3 coding DNA: TGTGCCAGCAGCTTGTGGGAGGTGGCAGATACGCAGTATTTT. The full variable domain, its missing parts supplied by reference TRBV5-6 and TRBJ2-3, is DAGVTQSPTHLIKTRGQQVTLRCSPKSGHDTVSWYQQALGQGPQFIFQYYEEEERQRGNFPDRFSGHQFPNYSSELNVNALLLGDSALYLCASSLWEVADTQYFGPGTRLTVL.

The chain is built from TRBV7-2 and TRBJ1-2; 9 bases match TRBD1. This CDR3 comprises 13 residues. J was trimmed by 4 bases and V by 5 bases; bases with no gene match: 2. The germline V gene encodes CDR1 SGHTA and CDR2 FQGNSA. The CDR3 DNA reads TGTGCCAGCAGCCAGGGACAGGGCTATGGCTACACCTTC. Translating gives CASSQGQGYGYTF.

The V and J genes are TRBV5-1 and TRBJ2-5; D gene uncertain. Between the trimmed V and J ends, which lost 7 bases and 4 bases, there was a span of 11 bases. Germline V gene sequence: CDR1 SGHRS, CDR2 YFSETQ. The CDR3 sequence is 12 residues long. CDR3 bases: TGCGCCAGCCGCGACCAGGCAGAGACCCAGTACTTC. As protein: CASRDQAETQYF.

The chain recombines TRBV7-6 with TRBJ2-2; 11 bases agree with TRBD2. Germline-derived CDR1 and CDR2 are SGHVS and FNYEAQ. Unmatched junction bases numbered 8, after V lost 5 bases and J lost 3 bases. The CDR3 contains 17 residues. In nucleotides, the CDR3 is TGTGCCAGCAGCGGCCGTAGCGGGAGGGCCGACACCGGGGAGCTGTTTTTT. Its translation: CASSGRSGRADTGELFF.

This clone was recorded a few times. The chain uses TRBV19 and TRBJ2-7; tentative D call: TRBD1 (6 bases). This CDR3 is 14 amino acids long. Looked up from germline, CDR1 is LNHDA and CDR2 is SQIVND (reference sequence). The V and J ends lost 4 bases and 5 bases respectively, with 15 bases between them. The CDR3 DNA reads as TGTGCCAGTAGTAAGTCCGGGACATCCGACGAGCAGTACTTC. Translating gives CASSKSGTSDEQYF. Full variable domain (outside the CDR3, taken from reference TRBV19 and TRBJ2-7): DGGITQSPKYLFRKEGQNVTLSCEQNLNHDAMYWYRQDPGQGLRLIYYSQIVNDFQKGDIAEGYSVSREKKESFPLTVTSAQKNPTAFYLCASSKSGTSDEQYFGPGTRLTVT.

V and J are TRBV30 and TRBJ1-3; D is possibly TRBD1 (6 bases). The germline V gene encodes CDR1 GTSNPN and CDR2 SVGIG (reference sequence). V was trimmed by 4 bases and J by 6 bases, leaving 13 bases between them. CDR3 length equals 13 residues. CDR3 region: CAWTLQGANTIYF. The CDR3 DNA sequence: TGTGCCTGGACGTTACAGGGAGCAAACACCATATATTTT.

V usage is TRBV5-1 and J usage is TRBJ2-7; 10 bases agree with TRBD2. The CDR3 has 13 residues. CDR1 SGHRS and CDR2 YFSETQ come from the germline V gene. With V trimmed by 3 bases and J by 4 bases, 1 base remained unmatched. The CDR3 DNA follows: TGCGCCAGCAGCTATAGCGGGGGGTACGAGCAGTACTTC. Its protein product is CASSYSGGYEQYF.

The V and J genes are TRBV27 and TRBJ2-7; TRBD2 matches 7 bases. Unmatched junction bases numbered 9, after V lost 4 bases and J lost 3 bases. Germline V gene lookup returns CDR1 MNHEY and CDR2 SMNVEV (reference sequence). This CDR3 spans 15 amino acids. CDR3 residues: CASSYASGGIYEQYF. CDR3 bases: TGTGCCAGCAGTTACGCCTCGGGAGGAATCTACGAGCAGTACTTC.

The rearrangement uses TRBV5-6 and TRBJ2-3; D is uncertain. In germline, CDR1 is SGHDT, CDR2 YYEEEE. V lost 4 bases and J lost 6, with 12 bases in between. CDR3 length equals 13 residues. Here the CDR3 reads CASSPPSGDTQYF. The CDR3 nucleotides are TGTGCCAGCAGCCCTCCGTCCGGGGATACGCAGTATTTT.

V gene TRBV4-2 combines with J gene TRBJ1-2, with 10 positions matching TRBD1. CDR1 is LGHNA and CDR2 is YNFKEQ in the germline V gene. J was trimmed by 7 bases and V by 0 bases; bases with no gene match: 5. The CDR3 has 15 amino acids. CDR3 nucleotide sequence: TGTGCCAGCAGCCAAGATAGGACAGGGGGTAGTGGCTACACCTTC. It yields the protein CASSQDRTGGSGYTF.

The chain couples TRBV5-1 to TRBJ1-1; D unclear. The CDR3 totals 14 residues. V lost 2 bases, J lost 1 base, and 9 bases lay in between. Germline assignment: CDR1 SGHRS and CDR2 YFSETQ. The CDR3 DNA sequence: TGCGCCAGCAGCTTTGACACATCGAACACTGAAGCTTTCTTT. Translated: CASSFDTSNTEAFF. Drawing the rest from reference TRBV5-1 and TRBJ1-1, the complete variable domain is KAGVTQTPRYLIKTRGQQVTLSCSPISGHRSVSWYQQTPGQGLQFLFEYFSETQRNKGNFPGRFSGRQFSNSRSEMNVSTLELGDSALYLCASSFDTSNTEAFFGQGTRLTVV.

This clone is a singleton in its sample. This sequence joins TRBV14 and TRBJ1-2, with D possibly being TRBD1 (6 bases). The CDR3 is 12 residues long. V was shortened by 4 bases and J by 5 bases, with 8 bases between the two germline ends. Germline CDR1 is SGHDN and CDR2 is FVKESK. The CDR3 region is CASSLRGYGYTF. Written as DNA, the CDR3 is TGTGCCAGCAGCCTCAGGGGATATGGCTACACCTTC.

The J gene is TRBJ2-2, the V gene TRBV27, with 13 nucleotides matching TRBD2. Trimming removed 2 bases from V and 8 bases from J; junction bases left unmatched: 5. The CDR3 sequence is 16 residues long. CDR1 and CDR2 (germline): MNHEY, SMNVEV (reference sequence). The CDR3 region has the DNA TGTGCCAGCAGTTTAGGACTAGCGGGAGTGGGTGGGGAGCTGTTTTTT. It encodes CASSLGLAGVGGELFF.

The V call is TRBV19, the J call TRBJ2-7, with a possible D match to TRBD2 (6 bases). V gave up 6 bases and J gave up 5 bases, with 17 bases separating them. CDR3 length: 14 amino acids. Germline values: CDR1 LNHDA, CDR2 SQIVND (reference sequence). CDR3 region: CASSPAGGLNEQYF. CDR3 coding DNA: TGTGCCAGTAGCCCAGCGGGCGGGTTGAACGAGCAGTACTTC.

The J gene is TRBJ2-5, the V gene TRBV3-1 (or the pseudogene TRBV3-2); 7 nucleotides line up with TRBD1. Trimming cost V 4 bases and J 4 bases; bases outside gene matches: 6. This CDR3 comprises 14 residues. Germline loops: CDR1 LGHDT, CDR2 YNNKEL (reference sequence). The CDR3 loop reads CASSRNDRVETQYF. The CDR3 region has the DNA TGTGCCAGCAGCCGAAACGACAGGGTAGAGACCCAGTACTTC.

This clone has a handful of counts. The genes are TRBV7-9 and TRBJ2-7; 8 nucleotides line up with TRBD1. CDR3 length: 16 amino acids. Trimming took 4 bases from V and 2 from J; bases not matched to a gene: 10. Looked up from germline, CDR1 is SEHNR and CDR2 is FQNEAQ (reference sequence). The CDR3 loop reads CASSSPGGGNPYEQYF. The CDR3 region has the DNA TGTGCCAGCAGCTCGCCAGGGGGCGGGAATCCCTACGAGCAGTACTTC.

In this sample, this clone turned up once. The chain carries TRBV11-2 and TRBJ2-7; D might be TRBD2 (6 bases). V lost 0 bases and J 4 bases, leaving 10 bases between the germline ends. CDR3 length: 14 amino acids. The germline V gene encodes CDR1 SGHAT and CDR2 FQNNGV. CDR3 amino acids: CASSLDGLLYEQYF. The CDR3 DNA reads TGTGCCAGCAGCTTAGATGGACTACTTTACGAGCAGTACTTC.

The gene calls are TRBV28 and TRBJ1-2; no firm D call. Deletions cut 6 bases from V and 0 bases from J, with 11 bases between. Germline CDR1 is MDHEN and CDR2 is SYDVKM. CDR3 size: 14 residues. CDR3 protein: CASSPVGANYGYTF. The CDR3 DNA reads TGTGCCAGCAGCCCCGTCGGGGCTAACTATGGCTACACCTTC.

The J gene is TRBJ1-1, the V gene TRBV11-3, with 7 bases fitting TRBD1. The CDR3 runs 16 residues. The ends lost 4 bases at V and 1 base at J; junction bases unmatched: 9. Per the germline V gene, CDR1 is SGHNT and CDR2 is YENEEA. CDR3 nucleotide sequence: TGTGCCAGCAGCTCGATAGGGGGACAGAAGAACACTGAAGCTTTCTTT. This encodes CASSSIGGQKNTEAFF.

The rearrangement uses TRBV7-9 and TRBJ2-3, with D maybe TRBD1 (5 bases). V dropped 3 bases and J dropped 4 bases, with 17 bases sitting between them. This CDR3 is 16 amino acids long. The germline V gene has CDR1 SEHNR and CDR2 FQNEAQ (reference sequence). The CDR3 spells CASSLRKGLFPDTQYF. The CDR3 DNA sequence: TGTGCCAGCAGCTTGAGAAAGGGGTTGTTTCCAGATACGCAGTATTTT.

The chain has TRBV3-1 (or the pseudogene TRBV3-2) and TRBJ2-3; D not certain. CDR3 size: 13 residues. Germline CDR1 is LGHDT and CDR2 is YNNKEL (reference sequence). The V and J ends lost 2 bases and 6 bases respectively, with 9 bases between them. CDR3 in amino acids: CASSQKSYDTQYF. CDR3 coding DNA: TGTGCCAGCAGCCAAAAGAGTTACGATACGCAGTATTTT.

The V gene is TRBV28, the J gene TRBJ1-4; perhaps TRBD1 as D (6 bases). The CDR3 runs to 14 residues. Germline lookup yields CDR1 MDHEN and CDR2 SYDVKM. Trimming removed 6 bases at V and 3 bases at J, with 11 bases between. The CDR3 coding sequence is TGTGCCAGCAGGGTACAGGGTTCTAATGAAAAACTGTTTTTT. Its protein product is CASRVQGSNEKLFF.

This chain links TRBV4-1 with TRBJ2-3, with D possibly TRBD2 on 7 matching bases. V was pared by 0 bases and J by 6 bases, with 19 bases between. The germline gives CDR1 MGHRA, CDR2 YSYEKL. The CDR3 runs 17 residues. The CDR3 DNA follows: TGCGCCAGCAGCCAAGACTTAGGGGGGGCCGGACAGGATACGCAGTATTTT. Its translation: CASSQDLGGAGQDTQYF.

The J gene is TRBJ1-1, the V gene TRBV5-1; TRBD1 might be the D (5 bases). Germline CDR1 SGHRS, CDR2 YFSETQ. The V gene lost 4 bases and the J gene lost 4 bases, with 11 bases spanning the gap. This CDR3 spans 13 amino acids. The CDR3 nucleotides are TGCGCCAGCAGCACGACGGGGGGCACTGAAGCTTTCTTT. Amino acid sequence: CASSTTGGTEAFF. Variable domain in full (rest from reference TRBV5-1 and TRBJ1-1): KAGVTQTPRYLIKTRGQQVTLSCSPISGHRSVSWYQQTPGQGLQFLFEYFSETQRNKGNFPGRFSGRQFSNSRSEMNVSTLELGDSALYLCASSTTGGTEAFFGQGTRLTVV.

The gene calls are TRBV9 and TRBJ1-1; D gene unclear. Germline lookup yields CDR1 SGDLS and CDR2 YYNGEE. V dropped 0 bases and J dropped 6 bases, with 12 bases sitting between them. The CDR3 has 14 residues. CDR3: CASSVALGRSEAFF. In DNA form, the CDR3 reads TGTGCCAGCAGCGTAGCTCTGGGGAGGTCTGAAGCTTTCTTT.